The 30 T cell receptor beta chains below come from one sample, sequenced in a study of cytomegalovirus exposure and HLA in healthy donors. Primers: 60 Vbeta forward and 13 Jbeta reverse. Here immunoSEQ multiplex PCR was the method, and the copy in TCRdb shows in-frame clones only, minus some. The sample shows about 130,000 clones, approximately 8.9% of them seen only once. Sequenced input: PBMCs. The receptors originated from a woman in her forties in good health and CMV-seropositive.

The chain couples TRBV7-2 to TRBJ2-3; 7 nucleotides agree with TRBD2. Germline assignment: CDR1 SGHTA and CDR2 FQGNSA. The CDR3 totals 15 residues. The V gene end was trimmed by 1 base and the J gene end by 2 bases; junction bases not matched to a gene: 3. CDR3 DNA: TGTGCCAGCAGCTTAGGGGGGGGAAACACAGATACGCAGTATTTT. It yields the protein CASSLGGGNTDTQYF.

This clone was seen only a few times. The rearrangement uses TRBV29-1 and TRBJ1-2; 8 nucleotides align to TRBD1. With 6 bases clipped from V and 4 bases from J, the junction kept 4 bases outside the gene matches. Per germline, CDR1 SQVTM and CDR2 ANQGSEA. The CDR3 totals 12 residues. The CDR3 region has the DNA TGCAGCGTAAACAGGGGGGGCTATGGCTACACCTTC. It translates to CSVNRGGYGYTF. Supplemented by reference TRBV29-1 and TRBJ1-2, the full variable domain reads SAVISQKPSRDICQRGTSLTIQCQVDSQVTMMFWYRQQPGQSLTLIATANQGSEATYESGFVIDKFPISRPNLTFSTLTVSNMSPEDSSIYLCSVNRGGYGYTFGSGTRLTVV.

The CDR3 loop is CASSAGTSGFTDTQYF. CDR3 in DNA: TGTGCCAGCAGTGCCGGGACTAGCGGCTTCACAGATACGCAGTATTTT. The chain links TRBV2 to TRBJ2-3; TRBD2 agrees at 11 bases. Trimming at V came to 4 bases and at J to 2 bases, leaving 5 bases not matched to a gene. The CDR3 consists of 16 residues. Germline V gives CDR1 SNHLY, CDR2 FYNNEI.

The CDR3 region is CASSQSTGGSSYNSPLHF. DNA of the CDR3: TGTGCCAGCAGCCAATCGACCGGGGGGAGCTCCTATAATTCACCCCTCCACTTT. This rearrangement joins TRBV11-3 to TRBJ1-6; tentatively, D is TRBD1 (5 bases). The CDR3 runs to 18 residues. With 5 bases removed from V and 0 bases from J, the gap between germline ends came to 17 bases. Germline values: CDR1 SGHNT, CDR2 YENEEA.

Only a few counts were recorded for this clone. The CDR3 loop reads CASSGLGFANTGELFF. Written as DNA, the CDR3 is TGCGCCAGCAGCGGACTAGGATTCGCGAACACCGGGGAGCTGTTTTTT. The chain uses TRBV5-1 and TRBJ2-2, with TRBD2 matching 7 bases. J gave up 0 bases and V 4 bases, and 6 bases lay outside the gene matches. Per the germline V gene, CDR1 is SGHRS and CDR2 is YFSETQ. The CDR3 totals 16 residues.

There are a few counts of this clone. The CDR3 loop reads CASGSRGGKNLYNEQFF. CDR3 DNA: TGTGCCAGCGGGTCGAGGGGGGGGAAGAACTTATACAATGAGCAGTTCTTC. The chain joins TRBV9 to TRBJ2-1; possible D gene TRBD2, 7 bases. Germline assignment: CDR1 SGDLS and CDR2 YYNGEE. The CDR3 runs to 17 residues. The V gene lost 7 bases and the J gene lost 4 bases, with 24 bases spanning the gap.

J is TRBJ2-1 and V is TRBV2; D gene unclear. This CDR3 comprises 14 residues. Germline values: CDR1 SNHLY, CDR2 FYNNEI. The V end was cut by 4 bases, the J end by 6 bases, with 13 bases between. The CDR3 region is CASSGGSPGNEQFF. Here the CDR3 DNA reads TGTGCCAGCAGTGGAGGCTCTCCGGGCAATGAGCAGTTCTTC.

This clone was seen more than once but under ten times. V usage is TRBV29-1 and J usage is TRBJ1-1; TRBD1 matches 8 bases. The CDR3 covers 13 residues. With 6 bases clipped from V and 0 bases from J, the junction kept 3 bases outside the gene matches. CDR1 SQVTM and CDR2 ANQGSEA come from the germline V gene. The CDR3 here is CSVDRAMNTEAFF. In DNA form, the CDR3 reads TGCAGCGTGGACAGGGCAATGAACACTGAAGCTTTCTTT.

This clone came up a few times. J is TRBJ1-1 and V is TRBV7-9; D not certain. Germline CDR1 reads SEHNR; CDR2 reads FQNEAQ (reference sequence). This CDR3 spans 15 amino acids. Between the trimmed V and J ends, which lost 1 base and 4 bases, there was a span of 13 bases. CDR3 amino acids: CASSLGRLQTTEAFF. CDR3 DNA: TGTGCCAGCAGCTTAGGCAGGCTCCAAACCACTGAAGCTTTCTTT.

This clone came up a few times. This chain uses TRBV4-2 with TRBJ2-1; 14 nucleotides match TRBD2. The CDR3 contains 19 residues. J was trimmed by 5 bases and V by 5 bases; bases with no gene match: 14. Per the germline V gene, CDR1 is LGHNA and CDR2 is YNFKEQ. CDR3 coding DNA: TGTGCCAGCAGCTCAAACCCCGGGACTAGCGGGGGCTTTGACAATGAGCAGTTCTTC. Amino acids: CASSSNPGTSGGFDNEQFF.

This clone has only a few counts. V is TRBV5-4 and J is TRBJ2-3; 9 positions match TRBD2. V was clipped by 1 base and J by 6 bases; unmatched bases: 3. Germline CDR1 and CDR2: SGHNT and YYREEE (reference sequence). The CDR3 length is 14 residues. The CDR3 sequence is CASSLSSGDDTQYF. CDR3 coding DNA: TGTGCCAGCAGCTTGTCTAGCGGGGACGATACGCAGTATTTT.

In this sample, this clone turned up a few times. The CDR3 sequence: CASTYRDRARDTQYF. The CDR3 region has the DNA TGTGCCAGCACCTACCGTGACAGGGCGAGAGATACGCAGTATTTT. The chain couples TRBV6-1 to TRBJ2-3; 7 bases map to TRBD1. CDR1 and CDR2 (germline): MNHNS, SASEGT. The V and J ends lost 7 bases and 5 bases, in that order; junction bases with no gene match: 12. There are 15 residues in the CDR3.

V gene TRBV19 combines with J gene TRBJ2-7; 7 nucleotides agree with TRBD1. CDR1 and CDR2 (germline): LNHDA, SQIVND (reference sequence). CDR3 size: 15 residues. V gave up 3 bases and J gave up 3 bases; unmatched junction bases: 8. The CDR3: CASSIRPGGSYEQYF. CDR3 bases: TGTGCCAGTAGTATCCGCCCAGGGGGTAGCTACGAGCAGTACTTC.

The rearrangement links TRBV7-9 to TRBJ1-1, with 7 bases fitting TRBD1. The junction had 6 bases not matched to a gene; V was cut back by 6 bases and J by 5 bases. The CDR3 loop spans 13 amino acids. Germline CDR1 reads SEHNR; CDR2 reads FQNEAQ (reference sequence). CDR3 sequence (DNA): TGTGCCAGCAGTCAAGGGGGCAGAACTGAAGCTTTCTTT. As protein: CASSQGGRTEAFF.

This clone has a handful of counts. One junction end does not reproduce the germline sequence, and a read error may be involved. V is TRBV2 and J is TRBJ2-1; possible D gene TRBD2, 5 bases. The CDR3 length is 11 residues. CDR1 is SNHLY, CDR2 FYNNEI, per germline. CDR3: CASGEGDEQFF. The CDR3 nucleotides read TGTGCCAGCGGTGAGGGAGATGAGCAGTTCTTC.

This chain uses TRBV11-2 with TRBJ1-1; no firm D call. Germline lookup yields CDR1 SGHAT and CDR2 FQNNGV. V was trimmed by 6 bases and J by 7 bases, leaving 9 bases between them. This CDR3 comprises 11 residues. In nucleotides, the CDR3 is TGTGCCAGCAGTCCTGGGAGTGAAGCTTTCTTT. Translation gives CASSPGSEAFF.

The CDR3 here is CASQGKDLTDTQYF. The CDR3 coding sequence is TGTGCCTCCCAGGGGAAGGACCTCACAGATACGCAGTATTTT. The genes are TRBV2 and TRBJ2-3; D is possibly TRBD1 (6 bases). V dropped 11 bases and J dropped 2 bases, with 17 bases sitting between them. Germline V CDR1 and CDR2: SNHLY, FYNNEI. The CDR3 is 14 residues long. The variable domain in full, with the rest retrieved from reference TRBV2 and TRBJ2-3, is EPEVTQTPSHQVTQMGQEVILRCVPISNHLYFYWYRQILGQKVEFLVSFYNNEISEKSEIFDDQFSVERPDGSNFTLKIRSTKLEDSAMYFCASQGKDLTDTQYFGPGTRLTVL.

This clone showed up just a few times. The chain employs TRBV10-2 and TRBJ2-2; 8 positions agree with TRBD1. With V trimmed by 2 bases and J by 7 bases, 6 bases remained unmatched. The germline gives CDR1 WSHSY, CDR2 SAAADI. This CDR3 is 15 amino acids long. The CDR3 loop reads CASSEARTGIGELFF. In DNA, the CDR3 is TGCGCCAGCAGTGAGGCCCGGACAGGGATCGGGGAGCTGTTTTTT.

This clone was seen a handful of times. The chain uses TRBV7-8 and TRBJ1-6, with D possibly being TRBD1 (5 bases). Deletions cut 0 bases from V and 4 bases from J, with 7 bases between. CDR3 length: 15 amino acids. Per germline, CDR1 SGHVS and CDR2 FQNEAQ. The CDR3 nucleotides read TGTGCCAGCAGCTTAGCTCCAGGGTATAATTCACCCCTCCACTTT. Its translation is CASSLAPGYNSPLHF.

The V and J genes are TRBV28 and TRBJ1-1; tentative D call: TRBD1 (6 bases). Per germline, CDR1 MDHEN and CDR2 SYDVKM. The V end lost 5 bases, the J end lost 0 bases, and 16 bases lay between the germline ends. The CDR3 runs to 16 residues. As DNA, the CDR3 is TGTGCCAGCAGTAAACCGGACAGCCAAATGAACACTGAAGCTTTCTTT. Translated, it gives CASSKPDSQMNTEAFF.

This clone was recorded a few times. This sequence joins TRBV7-9 and TRBJ2-1; 11 bases are a match to TRBD2. Trimming took 5 bases from V and 7 from J; bases not matched to a gene: 13. The CDR3 extends over 17 amino acids. Germline V gives CDR1 SEHNR, CDR2 FQNEAQ (reference sequence). For the CDR3, the DNA is TGTGCCAGCAGCACCCGACAGGTAGCGGGGGGGTATAATGAGCAGTTCTTC. This translates into CASSTRQVAGGYNEQFF.

This clone was observed a few times. CDR3 protein: CASSLHRMNYGYTF. The CDR3 nucleotides read TGTGCCAGCAGTCTCCACAGGATGAACTATGGCTACACCTTC. The rearrangement uses TRBV5-8 and TRBJ1-2, with a weak D call TRBD1 (5 bases). CDR1 and CDR2 (germline): SGHTS, YDEGEE. The CDR3 spans 14 residues. Trimming cost V 5 bases and J 2 bases, with 13 bases left between them.

The chain employs TRBV6-1 and TRBJ1-3, with D perhaps matching TRBD1 (6 bases). CDR3 length equals 15 residues. Between the trimmed V and J ends, which lost 8 bases and 3 bases, there was a span of 17 bases. Germline V gives CDR1 MNHNS, CDR2 SASEGT. CDR3: CASGNRGWYGNTIYF. CDR3 in DNA: TGTGCCAGCGGTAATAGGGGGTGGTATGGAAACACCATATATTTT.

This sequence joins TRBV10-1 and TRBJ1-5, with a possible D match to TRBD1 (5 bases). Germline CDR1 reads WNHNN; CDR2 reads SYGVQD (reference sequence). The CDR3 has 13 residues. The V end was cut by 2 bases, the J end by 5 bases, with 7 bases between. The CDR3 nucleotides read TGCGCCAGCAGTGAGGGGGCTCATCAGCCCCAGCATTTT. It codes for CASSEGAHQPQHF.

The genes are TRBV2 and TRBJ1-4; 7 bases map to TRBD1. The length of the CDR3 is 14 residues. Germline assignment: CDR1 SNHLY and CDR2 FYNNEI. The trim removed 4 bases at V and 4 bases at J, leaving 3 bases unmatched. CDR3 region: CASSGQGFNEKLFF. The CDR3 region has the DNA TGTGCCAGCAGTGGACAGGGATTTAATGAAAAACTGTTTTTT.

This clone was seen only a few times. The chain links TRBV6-5 to TRBJ2-3; unclear D gene. CDR3 length: 12 amino acids. Per the germline V gene, CDR1 is MNHEY and CDR2 is SVGAGI. The V and J ends lost 5 bases and 2 bases respectively, with 5 bases between them. Here the CDR3 DNA reads TGTGCCAGCAGTGGCCCCACAGATACGCAGTATTTT. This sequence encodes CASSGPTDTQYF.

This clone has just one count. This sequence joins TRBV19 and TRBJ2-1; 11 bases are a match to TRBD2. The CDR3 is made up of 16 amino acids. Per the germline V gene, CDR1 is LNHDA and CDR2 is SQIVND (reference sequence). With V trimmed by 4 bases and J by 3 bases, 5 bases remained unmatched. CDR3 bases: TGTGCCAGTAGTACCGTGGGACTAGCGGACTACAATGAGCAGTTCTTC. Residues: CASSTVGLADYNEQFF.

This clone was detected only a few times. The rearrangement joins TRBV5-4 to TRBJ2-5; 9 bases match TRBD1. The end of the DNA fits TRBJ2-7 better, so the J call may be wrong. Germline loops: CDR1 SGHNT, CDR2 YYREEE (reference sequence). The CDR3 extends over 14 amino acids. CDR3: CASSHRGPSYEQYF. The CDR3 nucleotides read TGTGCCAGCAGCCACAGGGGGCCTTCCTACGAGCAGTACTTC.

The chain links TRBV5-1 to TRBJ2-5; 9 positions match TRBD2. From germline, CDR1 is SGHRS and CDR2 YFSETQ. This CDR3 region has 13 residues. V lost 6 bases to trimming and J lost 4 bases; unmatched junction nucleotides: 4. The CDR3 is CASTSGVGETQYF. The CDR3 region has the DNA TGCGCCAGCACTAGCGGGGTCGGAGAGACCCAGTACTTC.

The genes are TRBV7-2 and TRBJ2-3, with a weak D call TRBD1 (5 bases). The CDR3 length is 15 residues. The V and J ends lost 6 bases and 2 bases respectively, with 15 bases between them. Germline loops: CDR1 SGHTA, CDR2 FQGNSA. CDR3 in DNA: TGTGCCAGCAGTCAGGGTCCAGGAATCACAGATACGCAGTATTTT. It specifies CASSQGPGITDTQYF.